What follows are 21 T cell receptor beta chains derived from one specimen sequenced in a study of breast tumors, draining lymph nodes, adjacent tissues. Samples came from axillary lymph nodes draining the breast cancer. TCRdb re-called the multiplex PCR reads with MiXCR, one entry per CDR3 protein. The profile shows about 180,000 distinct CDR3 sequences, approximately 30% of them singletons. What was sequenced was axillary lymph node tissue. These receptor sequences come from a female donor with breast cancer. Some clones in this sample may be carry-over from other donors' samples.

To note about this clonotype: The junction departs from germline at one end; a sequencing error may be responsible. CDR3 sequence (DNA): TGTAGTGCTAAGATTACTAGCGGGAGGGCCAAGGGTGAGCAGTATTTT. Its protein product is CSAKITSGRAKGEQYF. The chain couples TRBV20-1 to TRBJ2-3, with 13 bases identical to TRBD2. The germline V gene encodes CDR1 DFQATT and CDR2 SNEGSKA (reference sequence). The CDR3 covers 16 residues.

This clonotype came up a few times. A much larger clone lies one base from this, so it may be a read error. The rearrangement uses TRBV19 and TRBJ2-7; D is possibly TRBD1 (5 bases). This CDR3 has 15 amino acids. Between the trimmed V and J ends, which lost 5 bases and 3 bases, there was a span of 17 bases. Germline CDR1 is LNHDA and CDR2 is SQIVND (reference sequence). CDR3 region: CASSVVPAGNYEQYF. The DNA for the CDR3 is TGTGCCAGTAGTGTGGTACCGGCAGGGAACTACGAGCAGTACTTC.

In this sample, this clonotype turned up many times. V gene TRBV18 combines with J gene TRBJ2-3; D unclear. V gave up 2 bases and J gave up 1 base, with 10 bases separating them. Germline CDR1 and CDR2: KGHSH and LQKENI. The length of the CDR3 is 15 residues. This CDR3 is CASSPNPLGTDTQYF. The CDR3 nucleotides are TGTGCCAGCTCACCAAATCCCCTCGGCACAGATACGCAGTATTTT.

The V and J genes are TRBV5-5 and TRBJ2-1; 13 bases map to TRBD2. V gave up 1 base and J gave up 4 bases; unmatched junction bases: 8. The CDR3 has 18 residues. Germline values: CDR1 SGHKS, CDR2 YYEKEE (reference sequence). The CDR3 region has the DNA TGTGCCAGCAGCTTGCGACTAGCGGGAGGCCTACCATACAATGAGCAGTTCTTC. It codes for CASSLRLAGGLPYNEQFF.

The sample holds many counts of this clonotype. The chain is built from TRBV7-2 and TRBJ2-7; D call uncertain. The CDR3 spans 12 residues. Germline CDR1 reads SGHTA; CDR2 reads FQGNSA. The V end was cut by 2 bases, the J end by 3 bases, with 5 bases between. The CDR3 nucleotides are TGTGCCAGCAGCTTAATGAGCTACGAGCAGTACTTC. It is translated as CASSLMSYEQYF.

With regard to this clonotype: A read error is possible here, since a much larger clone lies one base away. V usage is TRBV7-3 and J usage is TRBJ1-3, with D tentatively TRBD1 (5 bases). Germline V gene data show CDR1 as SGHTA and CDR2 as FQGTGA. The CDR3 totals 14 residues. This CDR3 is CASSAGGWGNTMYF. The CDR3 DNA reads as TGTGCCAGCAGTGCGGGGGGATGGGGAAACACCATGTATTTT.

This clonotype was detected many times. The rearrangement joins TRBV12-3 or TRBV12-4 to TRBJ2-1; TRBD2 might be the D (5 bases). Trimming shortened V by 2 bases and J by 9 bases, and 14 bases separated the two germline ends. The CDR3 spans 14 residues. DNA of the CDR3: TGTGCCAGCAGTTTACGGTCGGGAAAGGGTGAGCAGTTCTTC. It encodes CASSLRSGKGEQFF.

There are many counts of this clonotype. The CDR3 coding sequence is TGCAGTGCTAGAGATCGGGGACAGGTCTCTGGAAACACCATATATTTT. Protein: CSARDRGQVSGNTIYF. The J gene is TRBJ1-3, the V gene TRBV20-1, with TRBD1 identical over 8 bases. The length of the CDR3 is 16 residues. The germline V gene has CDR1 DFQATT and CDR2 SNEGSKA (reference sequence). V lost 0 bases to trimming and J lost 0 bases; unmatched junction nucleotides: 4.

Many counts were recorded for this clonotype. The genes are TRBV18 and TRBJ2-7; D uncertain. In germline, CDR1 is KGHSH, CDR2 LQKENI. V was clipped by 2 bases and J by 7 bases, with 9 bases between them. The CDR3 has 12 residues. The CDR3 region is CASSPDRREQYF. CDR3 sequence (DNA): TGTGCCAGCTCACCAGATCGGCGGGAGCAGTACTTC.

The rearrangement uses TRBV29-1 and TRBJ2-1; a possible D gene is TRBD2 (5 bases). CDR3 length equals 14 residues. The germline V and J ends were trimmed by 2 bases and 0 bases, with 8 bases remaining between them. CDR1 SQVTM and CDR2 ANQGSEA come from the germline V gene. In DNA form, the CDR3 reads TGCAGCGTTGAAAGCGGACCCTCCTACAATGAGCAGTTCTTC. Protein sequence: CSVESGPSYNEQFF.

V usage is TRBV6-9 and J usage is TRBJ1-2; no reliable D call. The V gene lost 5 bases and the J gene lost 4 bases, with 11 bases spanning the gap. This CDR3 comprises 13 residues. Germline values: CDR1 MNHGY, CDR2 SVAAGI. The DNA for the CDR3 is TGTGCCAGCAGTCTCCTCCCCTTCTATGGCTACACCTTC. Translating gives CASSLLPFYGYTF.

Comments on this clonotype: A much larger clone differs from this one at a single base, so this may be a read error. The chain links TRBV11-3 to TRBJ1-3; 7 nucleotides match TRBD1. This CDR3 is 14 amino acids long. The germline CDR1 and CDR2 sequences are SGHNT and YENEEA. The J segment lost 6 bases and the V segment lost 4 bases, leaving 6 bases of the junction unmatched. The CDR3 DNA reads TGTGCCAGCAGCTCCGGGACAGCTGCAAACACCATATATTTT. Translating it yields CASSSGTAANTIYF. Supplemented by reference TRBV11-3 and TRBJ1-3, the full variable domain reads EAGVVQSPRYKIIEKKQPVAFWCNPISGHNTLYWYLQNLGQGPELLIRYENEEAVDDSQLPKDRFSAERLKGVDSTLKIQPAELGDSAVYLCASSSGTAANTIYFGEGSWLTVV.

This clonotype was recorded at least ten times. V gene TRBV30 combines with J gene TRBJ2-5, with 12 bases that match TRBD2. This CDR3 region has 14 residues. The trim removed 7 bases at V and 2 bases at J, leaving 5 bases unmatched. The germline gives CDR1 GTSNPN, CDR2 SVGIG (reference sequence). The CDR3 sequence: CAFGLAGLQETQYF. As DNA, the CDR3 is TGTGCCTTCGGACTAGCGGGACTACAAGAGACCCAGTACTTC.

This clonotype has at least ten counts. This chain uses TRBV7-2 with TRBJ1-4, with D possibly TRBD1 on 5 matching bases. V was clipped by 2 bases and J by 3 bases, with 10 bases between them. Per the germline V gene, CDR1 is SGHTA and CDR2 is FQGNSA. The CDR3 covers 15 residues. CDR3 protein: CASSLSRDPNEKLFF. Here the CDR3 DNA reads TGTGCCAGCAGCTTAAGCAGGGACCCTAATGAAAAACTGTTTTTT.

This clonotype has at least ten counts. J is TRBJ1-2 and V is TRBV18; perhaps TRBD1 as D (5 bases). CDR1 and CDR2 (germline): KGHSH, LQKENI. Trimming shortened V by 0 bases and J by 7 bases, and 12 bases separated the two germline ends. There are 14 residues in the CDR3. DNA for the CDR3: TGTGCCAGCTCACCACCGCAGGGTATGAGTGGCTACACCTTC. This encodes CASSPPQGMSGYTF.

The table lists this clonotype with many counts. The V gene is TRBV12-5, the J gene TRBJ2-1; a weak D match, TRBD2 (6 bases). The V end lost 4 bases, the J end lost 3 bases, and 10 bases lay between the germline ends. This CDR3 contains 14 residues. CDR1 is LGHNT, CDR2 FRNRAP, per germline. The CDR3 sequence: CASGSWGVYNEQFF. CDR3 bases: TGTGCTAGTGGTTCGTGGGGGGTCTACAATGAGCAGTTCTTC.

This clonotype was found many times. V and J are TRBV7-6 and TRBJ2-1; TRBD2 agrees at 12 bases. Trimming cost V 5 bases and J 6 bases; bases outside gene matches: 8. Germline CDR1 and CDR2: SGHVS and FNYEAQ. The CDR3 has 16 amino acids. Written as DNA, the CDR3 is TGTGCCAGCAGCATGACTAGCGGGAGTGTTATCAATGAGCAGTTCTTC. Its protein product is CASSMTSGSVINEQFF.

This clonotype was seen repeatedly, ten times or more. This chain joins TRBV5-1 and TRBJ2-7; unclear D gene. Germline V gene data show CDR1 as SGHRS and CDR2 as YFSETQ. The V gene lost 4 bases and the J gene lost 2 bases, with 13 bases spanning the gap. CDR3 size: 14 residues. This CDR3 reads CASSQLTGPYEQYF. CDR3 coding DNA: TGCGCCAGCAGCCAGCTGACCGGACCCTACGAGCAGTACTTC.

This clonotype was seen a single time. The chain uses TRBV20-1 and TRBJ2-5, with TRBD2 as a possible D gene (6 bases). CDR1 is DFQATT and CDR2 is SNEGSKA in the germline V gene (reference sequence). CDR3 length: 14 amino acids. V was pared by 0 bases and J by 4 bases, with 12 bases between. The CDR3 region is CSAREYGGTETQYF. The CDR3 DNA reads TGCAGTGCTAGAGAATATGGAGGGACAGAGACCCAGTACTTC.

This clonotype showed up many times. CDR3 amino acids: CASSLFSISNTGELFF. CDR3 DNA sequence: TGTGCCAGCAGCTTGTTTTCCATCTCGAACACCGGGGAGCTGTTTTTT. The chain uses TRBV5-5 and TRBJ2-2, with unresolved D. The CDR3 runs 16 residues. The germline V and J ends were trimmed by 1 base and 0 bases, with 10 bases remaining between them. CDR1 is SGHKS and CDR2 is YYEKEE in the germline V gene (reference sequence).

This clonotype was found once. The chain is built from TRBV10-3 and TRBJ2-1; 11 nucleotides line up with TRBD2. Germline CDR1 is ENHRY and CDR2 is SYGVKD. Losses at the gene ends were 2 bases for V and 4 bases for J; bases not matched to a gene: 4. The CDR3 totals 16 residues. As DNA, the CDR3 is TGTGCCATCAGTGAGGAGCTAGCGGGGGGTTACAATGAGCAGTTCTTC. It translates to CAISEELAGGYNEQFF.